This T cell receptor beta chain was observed in a study of T cell changes during pregnancy in multiple sclerosis. The germline gives CDR1 SGDLS, CDR2 YYNGEE. This CDR3 spans 15 amino acids. The V end lost 0 bases, the J end lost 4 bases, and 13 bases lay between the germline ends. TCRdb's copy holds only in-frame clones and misses some; the assay was immunoSEQ multiplex PCR. Of 70,000 to 90,000 clones listed, 93% are singletons. The genes are TRBV9 and TRBJ1-2; D remains unclear. This sample comprised peripheral blood, obtained in the second trimester of pregnancy. The clonotype was recovered from a female donor in good health, enrolled as a control in a pregnancy study. The CDR3 nucleotides read TGTGCCAGCAGCGTAGCCCCTGAAACTATCTATGGCTACACCTTC. Protein product: CASSVAPETIYGYTF.